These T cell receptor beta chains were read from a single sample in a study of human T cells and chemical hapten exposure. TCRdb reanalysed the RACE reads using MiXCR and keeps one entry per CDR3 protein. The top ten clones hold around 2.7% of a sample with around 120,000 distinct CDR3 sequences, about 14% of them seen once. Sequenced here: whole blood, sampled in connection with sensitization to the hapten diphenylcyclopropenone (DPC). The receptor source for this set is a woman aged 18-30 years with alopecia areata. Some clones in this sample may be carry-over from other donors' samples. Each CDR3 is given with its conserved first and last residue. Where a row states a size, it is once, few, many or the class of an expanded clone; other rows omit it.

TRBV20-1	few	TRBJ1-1	CSAPAGMNTEAFF
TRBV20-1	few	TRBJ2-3	CSAIAGSPPDTQYF
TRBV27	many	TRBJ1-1	CASSFLTGGGTEAFF
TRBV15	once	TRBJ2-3	CATSRVRHPRGTDTQYF
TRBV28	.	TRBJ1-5	CASRLIALRGNQPQHF
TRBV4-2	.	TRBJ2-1	CASSPPEAVNEQFF
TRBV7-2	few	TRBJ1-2	CASRTHRGLVVNGYTF
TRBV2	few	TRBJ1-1	CASTSQGVIGAFF
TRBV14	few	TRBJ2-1	CASSQTPRNEQFF
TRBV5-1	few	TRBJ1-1	CASSRILGGLNTEAFF
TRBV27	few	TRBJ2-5	CASSSPRDRGSETQYF
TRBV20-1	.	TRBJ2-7	CSAPAEGDPYSYEQYF
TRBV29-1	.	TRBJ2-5	CSVEIGLQETQYF
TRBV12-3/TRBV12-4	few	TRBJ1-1	CASSSPLRRTEAFF
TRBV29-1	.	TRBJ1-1	CSVTDSVEAFF
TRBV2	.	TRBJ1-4	CASQSFWDRLVEKLFF
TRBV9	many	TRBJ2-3	CASSGHTDTQYF
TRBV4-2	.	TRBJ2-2	CASSQDPGFTGELFF
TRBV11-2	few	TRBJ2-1	CASSLGMATNEQFF
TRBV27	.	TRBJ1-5	CASRRRANQPQHF
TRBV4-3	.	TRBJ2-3	CASSQGRGPYTDTQYF
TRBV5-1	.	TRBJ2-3	CASSRTSGTTDTQYF
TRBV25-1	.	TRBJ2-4	CACSELLPDRDRQNIQYF
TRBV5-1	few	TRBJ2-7	CASSSEPLRLAGDYEQYF
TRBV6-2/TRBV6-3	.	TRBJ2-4	CVSRPALRGGENIQYF